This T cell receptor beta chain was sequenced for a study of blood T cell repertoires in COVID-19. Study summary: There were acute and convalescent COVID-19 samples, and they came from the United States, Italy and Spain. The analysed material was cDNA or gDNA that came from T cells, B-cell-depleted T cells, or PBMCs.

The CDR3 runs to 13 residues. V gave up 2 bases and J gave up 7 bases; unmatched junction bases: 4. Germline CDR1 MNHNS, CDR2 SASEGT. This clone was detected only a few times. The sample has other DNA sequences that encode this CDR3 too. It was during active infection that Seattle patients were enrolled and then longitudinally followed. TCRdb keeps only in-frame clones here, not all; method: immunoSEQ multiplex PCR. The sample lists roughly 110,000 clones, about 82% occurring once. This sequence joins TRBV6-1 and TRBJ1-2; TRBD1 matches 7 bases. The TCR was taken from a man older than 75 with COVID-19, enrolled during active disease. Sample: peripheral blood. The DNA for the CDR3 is TGTGCCAGCAGTGAAACAGGGGTTGGTGGCTACACCTTC. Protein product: CASSETGVGGYTF.